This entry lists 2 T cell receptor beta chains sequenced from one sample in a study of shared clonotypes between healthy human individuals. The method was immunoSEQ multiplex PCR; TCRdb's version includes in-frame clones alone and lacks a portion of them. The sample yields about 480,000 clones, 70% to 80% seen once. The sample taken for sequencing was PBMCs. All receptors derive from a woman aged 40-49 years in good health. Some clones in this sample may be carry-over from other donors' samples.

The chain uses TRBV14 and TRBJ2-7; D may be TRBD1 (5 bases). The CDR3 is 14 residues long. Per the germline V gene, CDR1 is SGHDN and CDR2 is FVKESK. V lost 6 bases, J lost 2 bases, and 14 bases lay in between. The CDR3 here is CASRPSGLPYEQYF. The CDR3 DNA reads TGTGCCAGCAGACCGTCAGGGCTTCCCTACGAGCAGTACTTC.

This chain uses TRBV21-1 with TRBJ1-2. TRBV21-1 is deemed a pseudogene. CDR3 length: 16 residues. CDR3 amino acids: CASSPTKGGANYGYTF. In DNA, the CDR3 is TGTGCCAGCAGCCCCACGAAGGGGGGGGCTAACTATGGCTACACCTTC.